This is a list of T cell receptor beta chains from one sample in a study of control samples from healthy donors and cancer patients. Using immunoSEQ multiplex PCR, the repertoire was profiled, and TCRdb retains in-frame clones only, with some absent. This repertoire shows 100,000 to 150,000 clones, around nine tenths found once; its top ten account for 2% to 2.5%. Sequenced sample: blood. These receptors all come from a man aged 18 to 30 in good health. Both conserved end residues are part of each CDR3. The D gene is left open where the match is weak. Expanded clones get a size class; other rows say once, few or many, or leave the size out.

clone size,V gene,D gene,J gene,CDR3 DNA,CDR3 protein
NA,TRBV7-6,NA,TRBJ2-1,TGTGCCAGCAGCTTAGTAGGGGCACCCTACAATGAGCAGTTCTTC,CASSLVGAPYNEQFF
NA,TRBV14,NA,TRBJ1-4,TGTGCCAGCAGCCAGCAGGGTTTTTCTAATGAAAAACTGTTTTTT,CASSQQGFSNEKLFF
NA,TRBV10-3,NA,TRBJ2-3,TGTGCCATCAGAACGGGACCCGCGGTAGATACGCAGTATTTT,CAIRTGPAVDTQYF
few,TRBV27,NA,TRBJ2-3,TGTGCCAGCAAGTTTTCTAGCACAGATACGCAGTATTTT,CASKFSSTDTQYF
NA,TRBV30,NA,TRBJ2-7,TGTGCCTGGACCCCGGGACTCTTCTACGAGCAGTACTTC,CAWTPGLFYEQYF
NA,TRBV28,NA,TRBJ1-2,TGTGCCAGCAGCAACGCCGGGACGGCAACTAACTATGGCTACACCTTC,CASSNAGTATNYGYTF
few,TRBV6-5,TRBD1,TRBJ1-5,TGTGCCAGCAGCCGGACAGGGTACAGCAATCAGCCCCAGCATTTT,CASSRTGYSNQPQHF
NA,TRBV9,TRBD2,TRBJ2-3,TGTGCCAGCAGCGCTAGCGGGGGGGAACTGAATACGCAGTATTTT,CASSASGGELNTQYF
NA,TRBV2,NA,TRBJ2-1,TGTGCCAGCAGAGGACTATCCCCTGAGCAGTTCTTC,CASRGLSPEQFF
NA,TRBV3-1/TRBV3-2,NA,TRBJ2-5,TGTGCCAGCAGCCCGTCGGGACCGACTCAAGAGACCCAGTACTTC,CASSPSGPTQETQYF
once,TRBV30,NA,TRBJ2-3,TGTGCCTGGAGTGGCACAGGGGATACGCAGTATTTT,CAWSGTGDTQYF
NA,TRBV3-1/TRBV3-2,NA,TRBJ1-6,TGTGCCAGCAGCCAAGAGGGGCGAGGGATTAATTCACCCCTCCACTTT,CASSQEGRGINSPLHF
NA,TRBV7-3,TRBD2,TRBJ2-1,TGTGCCAGCAGCTTAATTCCCGTCGTTAGCGGGGAGAGGGGCAATGAGCAGTTCTTC,CASSLIPVVSGERGNEQFF
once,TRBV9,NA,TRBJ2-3,TGTGCCAGCAGCGTAGGGGTTGATACGCAGTATTTT,CASSVGVDTQYF
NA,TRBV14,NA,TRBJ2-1,TGTGCCAGCACCCCCAGGGGAGGGAATGAGCAGTTCTTC,CASTPRGGNEQFF
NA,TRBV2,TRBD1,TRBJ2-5,TGTGCCAGCAGTGAAGGGGACAGGTTTGGGACCCAGTACTTC,CASSEGDRFGTQYF
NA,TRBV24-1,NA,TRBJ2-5,TGTGCCACCAGTGACTACGGGACCCAAGAGACCCAATACTTC,CATSDYGTQETQYF
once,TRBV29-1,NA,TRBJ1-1,TGCAGCGTTGGACAGTTAACCACTAACACTGAAGCTTTCTTT,CSVGQLTTNTEAFF
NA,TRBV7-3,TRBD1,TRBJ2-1,TGTGCCAGCAGCTGGGACAGGGCCAATGAGCAGTTCTTC,CASSWDRANEQFF
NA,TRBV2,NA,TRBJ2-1,TGTGCCAGCAGTGATGGGCTACCGTACAATGAGCAGTTCTTC,CASSDGLPYNEQFF
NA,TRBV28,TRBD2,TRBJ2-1,TGTGCCAGCAGTTCCACCAACTTAGCGGGATTCTACAATGAGCAGTTCTTC,CASSSTNLAGFYNEQFF
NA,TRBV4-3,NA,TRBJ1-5,TGCGCCAGCAGCCAAGAATATAGACAAGATAGCAATCAGCCCCAGCATTTT,CASSQEYRQDSNQPQHF
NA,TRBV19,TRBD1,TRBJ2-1,TGTGCCAGTGCCGACAGGGGGAGCTCCTACAATGAGCAGTTCTTC,CASADRGSSYNEQFF
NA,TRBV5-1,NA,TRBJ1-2,TGCGCCAGCAGCCCCGGGACATCTAACTATGGCTACACCTTC,CASSPGTSNYGYTF
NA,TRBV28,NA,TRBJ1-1,TGTGCCAGCTCCCCGGCAGGGAGCCCTGAAGCTTTCTTT,CASSPAGSPEAFF
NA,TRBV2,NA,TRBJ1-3,TGTGCCAGCAGGCCCGACGTCTCTGGAAACACCATATATTTT,CASRPDVSGNTIYF
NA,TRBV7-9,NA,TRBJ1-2,TGTGCCAGCAGTCTAGGGGGTCCTGGCTATGGCTACACCTTC,CASSLGGPGYGYTF
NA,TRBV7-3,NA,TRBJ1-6,TGTGCCAGCAGCCCCACAGGGAATTCACCCCTCCACTTT,CASSPTGNSPLHF
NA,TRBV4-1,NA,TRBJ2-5,TGCGCCAGCAGCCAAATTATTAGCCCGGCTGGGACCCAGTACTTC,CASSQIISPAGTQYF
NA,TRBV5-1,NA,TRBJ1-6,TGCGCCAGCAGCTTCCCGGGGGAGGCCCTCCACTTT,CASSFPGEALHF
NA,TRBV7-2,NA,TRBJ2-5,TGTGCCAGCAGCTTCCTGGGCGAGACCCAGTACTTC,CASSFLGETQYF
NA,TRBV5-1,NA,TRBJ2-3,TGCGCCAGCAGCTTGCGATCTGACACAGATACGCAGTATTTT,CASSLRSDTDTQYF
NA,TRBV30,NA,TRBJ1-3,TGTGCCTGGAGTGGGGGGGCCTCTGGAAACACCATATATTTT,CAWSGGASGNTIYF
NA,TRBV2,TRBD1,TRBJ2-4,TGTGCCAGCAGGGGGACAGGGGAAAACATTCAGTACTTC,CASRGTGENIQYF
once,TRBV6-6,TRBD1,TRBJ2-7,TGTGCCAGCAGTTACTCGAGGGACAGGATATACGAGCAGTACTTC,CASSYSRDRIYEQYF
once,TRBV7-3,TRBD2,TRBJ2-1,TGTGCCAGCAGCTTACGCGGGAGAGGTGGCGATGAGCAGTTCTTC,CASSLRGRGGDEQFF
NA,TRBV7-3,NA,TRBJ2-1,TGTGCCAGCCAAGCAGCGGACCACAATGAGCAGTTCTTC,CASQAADHNEQFF
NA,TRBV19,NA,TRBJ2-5,TGTGCCAGTAGTGCTAGCAAAGAGACCCAGTACTTC,CASSASKETQYF
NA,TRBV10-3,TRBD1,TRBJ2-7,TGTGCCATCAGTGAGTCGACCGGGACAGGGGGCTACGAGCAGTACTTC,CAISESTGTGGYEQYF
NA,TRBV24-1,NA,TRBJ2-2,TGTGCCACCGCCCGGGACACAAACACCGGGGAGCTGTTTTTT,CATARDTNTGELFF
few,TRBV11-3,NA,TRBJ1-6,TGTGCCAGCAGCACACAAGCCGGGCCCAGAAGGGATTCACCCCTCCACTTT,CASSTQAGPRRDSPLHF
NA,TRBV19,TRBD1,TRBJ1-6,TGTGCCAGCACAGGGGCAAGCGGGAATTCACCCCTCCACTTT,CASTGASGNSPLHF
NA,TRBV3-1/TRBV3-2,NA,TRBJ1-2,TGTGCCAGCAGCGACAGCGATCGCTATGGCTACACCTTC,CASSDSDRYGYTF
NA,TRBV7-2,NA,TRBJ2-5,TGTGCCAGCAGCTTCGACGCCGACCCTCGGGAGACCCAGTACTTC,CASSFDADPRETQYF
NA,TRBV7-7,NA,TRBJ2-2,TGTGCTAGCAGCCTAGGCTACACCGGGGAGCTGTTTTTT,CASSLGYTGELFF
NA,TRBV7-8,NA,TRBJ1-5,TGTGCCAGCAGCCCGGGGGGTAGCAATCAGCCCCAGCATTTT,CASSPGGSNQPQHF
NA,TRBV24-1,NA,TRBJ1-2,TGTGCCACCAGTGATGGAGTTCTCGACGAGGGTAACTATGGCTACACCTTC,CATSDGVLDEGNYGYTF
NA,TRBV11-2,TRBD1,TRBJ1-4,TGTGCCAGCAGCCTAGGGACAGGCGGGGCAACTAATGAAAAACTGTTTTTT,CASSLGTGGATNEKLFF
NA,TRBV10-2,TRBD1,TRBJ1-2,TGCGCCAGCAGTAACCAGGGGGCCAGCTATGGCTACACCTTC,CASSNQGASYGYTF
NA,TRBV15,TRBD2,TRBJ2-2,TGTGCCACCAGCAGAGCTTGGATAGCGGGAGCGAACACCGGGGAGCTGTTTTTT,CATSRAWIAGANTGELFF
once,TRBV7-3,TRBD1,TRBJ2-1,TGTGCCAGCAGCTTTGGACAGGGGGGTGAGCAGTTCTTC,CASSFGQGGEQFF
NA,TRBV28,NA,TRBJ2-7,TGTGCCAGCAGTTTATTCCTAACCTACGAGCAGTACTTC,CASSLFLTYEQYF
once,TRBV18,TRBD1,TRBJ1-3,TGTGCCAGCTCACCCCCGGGACAGGGTGGAAACACCATATATTTT,CASSPPGQGGNTIYF
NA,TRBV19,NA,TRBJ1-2,TGTGCCAGTAGTGTTCGTTCATATGGCTACACCTTC,CASSVRSYGYTF
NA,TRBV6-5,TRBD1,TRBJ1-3,TGTGCCAGCAGTTACTCTGGACAGGGTGGTAACACCATATATTTT,CASSYSGQGGNTIYF